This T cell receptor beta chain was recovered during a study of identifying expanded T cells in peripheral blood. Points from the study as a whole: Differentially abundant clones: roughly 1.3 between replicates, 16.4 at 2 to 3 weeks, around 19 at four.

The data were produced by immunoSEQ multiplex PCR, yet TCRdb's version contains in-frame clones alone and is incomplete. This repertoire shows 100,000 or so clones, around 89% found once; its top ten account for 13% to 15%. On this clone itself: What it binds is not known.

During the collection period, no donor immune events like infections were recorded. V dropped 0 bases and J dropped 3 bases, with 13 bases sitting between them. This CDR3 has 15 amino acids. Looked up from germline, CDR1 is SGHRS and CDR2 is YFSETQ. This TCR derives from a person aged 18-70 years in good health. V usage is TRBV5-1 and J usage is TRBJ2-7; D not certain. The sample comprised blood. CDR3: CASSLVGSPGYEQYF. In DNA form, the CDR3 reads TGCGCCAGCAGCTTGGTGGGTAGCCCTGGCTACGAGCAGTACTTC.